The present entry profiles one TCR beta chain with its context. Only in-frame clones appear in the TCRdb table, and some are missing; sequencing was by immunoSEQ multiplex PCR. The sample yields 65,000 to 70,000 clones, roughly nine tenths seen once. This sample was included in a study of OX40 agonist ivuxolimab in advanced cancers. Overall study context: Patients treated during dose escalation were battling hepatocellular carcinoma, melanoma, renal cell or head and neck cancer. Partial responses occurred in three patients (one hepatocellular carcinoma, two cutaneous melanoma).

Germline V CDR1 and CDR2: SSHAT, FNYEAQ (reference sequence). V lost 1 base and J lost 2, with 12 bases in between. The CDR3 sequence is 15 residues long. Patients had blood sampled at baseline and again on cycle 4 day 1 and cycle 7 day 1. V is TRBV7-7 and J is TRBJ2-7; TRBD2 is a possible D gene (5 bases). This sample comprised CD4+ or CD8+ T cells sorted from blood, obtained in a trial of the OX40 agonist ivuxolimab. The receptor's source is an adult with an advanced solid tumor such as melanoma, head and neck, liver or kidney cancer. Here the CDR3 reads CASSLEEGSTYEQYF. The CDR3 coding sequence is TGTGCCAGCAGCTTAGAAGAGGGTAGTACCTACGAGCAGTACTTC.